Presented here are 14 T cell receptor beta chains from one specimen sequenced in a study of response to subunit inactivated influenza vaccine. MiXCR, applied by TCRdb to the RT-PCR reads, yields one record per CDR3 protein. The profile shows 490,000 or so distinct CDR3 sequences, 7.6% of them singletons. The sample here was PBMCs from blood, taken 23 to 25 months after vaccination. The receptor set was obtained from a man between 50 and 75 years old who received an inactivated influenza vaccine.

This clonotype was counted only a few times. The chain has TRBV20-1 and TRBJ2-1; the match to TRBD1 covers 8 bases. V was clipped by 3 bases and J by 0 bases; unmatched bases: 7. The germline V gene has CDR1 DFQATT and CDR2 SNEGSKA (reference sequence). This CDR3 region has 16 residues. The CDR3 sequence is CSASSDRASSYNEQFF. In DNA, the CDR3 is TGCAGTGCTAGCTCGGACAGGGCTAGCTCCTACAATGAGCAGTTCTTC.

This clonotype was counted only a few times. This chain connects TRBV20-1 to TRBJ2-1; D is possibly TRBD1 (6 bases). The germline V and J ends were trimmed by 1 base and 0 bases, with 25 bases remaining between them. The CDR3 contains 20 residues. The germline V gene encodes CDR1 DFQATT and CDR2 SNEGSKA (reference sequence). The CDR3 sequence: CSARAPRAGAYFSSYNEQFF. The CDR3 DNA reads as TGCAGTGCTAGAGCTCCACGAGCAGGGGCATACTTTAGCTCCTACAATGAGCAGTTCTTC.

CDR3 DNA sequence: TGTGCCAGCGTACTGGACAGGGTGCGGGGAGAGACCCAGTACTTC. Encoded protein: CASVLDRVRGETQYF. This chain uses TRBV12-3 or TRBV12-4 with TRBJ2-5, with 8 positions matching TRBD1. Trimming took 8 bases from V and 4 from J; bases not matched to a gene: 12. This CDR3 contains 15 residues.

The CDR3 DNA follows: TGCAGTGCCAGGGAAAGGGCCAATGAGCAGTTCTTC. It codes for CSARERANEQFF. V and J are TRBV20-1 and TRBJ2-1; possibly TRBD1 for D (5 bases). Germline V gene sequence: CDR1 DFQATT, CDR2 SNEGSKA (reference sequence). V lost 6 bases and J 6 bases, leaving 12 bases between the germline ends. The CDR3 runs 12 residues.

Ten or more counts support this clonotype. This chain uses TRBV20-1 with TRBJ2-7; the match to TRBD1 covers 7 bases. From germline, CDR1 is DFQATT and CDR2 SNEGSKA (reference sequence). Trimming removed 0 bases from V and 6 bases from J; junction bases left unmatched: 11. The CDR3 is 15 amino acids. In DNA, the CDR3 is TGCAGTGCTAGAGATCCCCAGGGGGTGGTTCGCGAGCAGTACTTC. Translation: CSARDPQGVVREQYF.

This clonotype was seen only a few times. CDR3 in amino acids: CASSATHEQYF. CDR3 nucleotides: TGTGCCAGCAGTGCGACCCACGAGCAGTACTTC. J is TRBJ2-7 and V is TRBV25-1; no reliable D call. Germline CDR1 MGHDK, CDR2 SYGVNS. This CDR3 has 11 amino acids. V lost 4 bases to trimming and J lost 5 bases, with 6 bases between them.

This clonotype was observed a handful of times. This sequence joins TRBV6-1 and TRBJ1-1; 7 nucleotides align to TRBD1. Germline CDR1 reads MNHNS; CDR2 reads SASEGT. This CDR3 contains 14 residues. Trimming removed 6 bases from V and 1 base from J; junction bases left unmatched: 5. CDR3 loop: CASRQGYANTEAFF. The CDR3 DNA follows: TGTGCCAGCAGACAGGGGTACGCGAACACTGAAGCTTTCTTT.

This clonotype was counted only a few times. CDR3 in amino acids: CAISESWAGELFF. The CDR3 bases are TGTGCCATCAGTGAGTCTTGGGCCGGGGAGCTGTTTTTT. V usage is TRBV10-3 and J usage is TRBJ2-2; D not certain. The CDR3 runs to 13 residues. Trimming shortened V by 0 bases and J by 6 bases, and 5 bases separated the two germline ends. Germline V gene lookup returns CDR1 ENHRY and CDR2 SYGVKD.

The V and J genes are TRBV18 and TRBJ2-5, with D perhaps assigned TRBD1 or TRBD2 (5 bases each). The length of the CDR3 is 18 residues. The V gene lost 2 bases and the J gene lost 1 base, with 20 bases spanning the gap. The germline gives CDR1 KGHSH, CDR2 LQKENI. The CDR3 sequence: CASSPRSGGTGSQETQYF. DNA of the CDR3: TGTGCCAGCTCACCAAGGTCTGGGGGTACAGGCAGCCAAGAGACCCAGTACTTC.

The chain recombines TRBV7-3 with TRBJ2-3; 7 bases match TRBD2. Germline trimming cut 8 bases from V and 4 bases from J; bases unmatched to any gene: 9. The CDR3 is made up of 14 amino acids. Germline CDR1 is SGHTA and CDR2 is FQGTGA. CDR3 in amino acids: CASQKASGADTQYF. For the CDR3, the DNA is TGTGCCAGCCAGAAGGCTAGCGGCGCAGATACGCAGTATTTT.

This clonotype was seen a handful of times. J is TRBJ2-1 and V is TRBV10-2; the match to TRBD2 covers 12 bases. This CDR3 contains 20 residues. The V gene end was trimmed by 0 bases and the J gene end by 0 bases; junction bases not matched to a gene: 9. Per germline, CDR1 WSHSY and CDR2 SAAADI. CDR3: CASSESWLAGGRVSYNEQFF. As DNA, the CDR3 is TGCGCCAGCAGTGAGTCGTGGCTAGCGGGGGGGCGGGTCTCCTACAATGAGCAGTTCTTC.

This clonotype has a handful of counts. The chain recombines TRBV20-1 with TRBJ2-1, with a possible D match to TRBD2 (6 bases). The CDR3 runs 15 residues. Germline values: CDR1 DFQATT, CDR2 SNEGSKA (reference sequence). V was trimmed by 1 base and J by 4 bases, leaving 14 bases between them. CDR3 bases: TGCAGTGCTAGAGTAGCGGCCAGGGTGTACAATGAGCAGTTCTTC. It yields the protein CSARVAARVYNEQFF.

This clonotype was counted many times. V is TRBV20-1 and J is TRBJ2-1; maybe TRBD1 (6 bases). In germline, CDR1 is DFQATT, CDR2 SNEGSKA (reference sequence). This CDR3 spans 14 amino acids. The ends were cut back, 1 base at V and 9 bases at J, with 16 bases in the middle. CDR3 residues: CSARAHIFRGEQFF. DNA for the CDR3: TGCAGTGCTAGAGCGCACATTTTCAGGGGTGAGCAGTTCTTC.

Ten or more counts support this clonotype. The rearrangement joins TRBV28 to TRBJ2-1, with D perhaps given as TRBD1 or TRBD2 (5 bases each). Looked up from germline, CDR1 is MDHEN and CDR2 is SYDVKM. V dropped 2 bases and J dropped 4 bases, with 18 bases sitting between them. This CDR3 comprises 17 residues. This CDR3 is CASSLSTRGARYNEQFF. CDR3 in DNA: TGTGCCAGCAGTTTAAGTACTCGAGGGGCACGATACAATGAGCAGTTCTTC.